This T cell receptor (beta chain) was retrieved from a study of CD8 T cells in ankylosing spondylitis. In making TCR beta libraries, quantitative 5'-RACE with molecular barcodes was used. TCRdb ran MiXCR on the 5' RACE reads and lists one entry per CDR3 protein. The profile shows 85,000 to 100,000 distinct CDR3 sequences, about 8.8% of them singletons. General study findings and limits: Disease-linked clones proved CD8+ and comparatively uncommon in peripheral blood.

V shed 2 bases and J shed 0 bases, with 16 bases lying between them. The germline V gene encodes CDR1 DFQATT and CDR2 SNEGSKA (reference sequence). The CDR3 loop spans 16 amino acids. In the case of this clonotype: Its cognate antigen is unknown.

The chain recombines TRBV20-1 with TRBJ1-1; D is unclear. This receptor was obtained from a male donor with ankylosing spondylitis or in good health (not recorded which). What was sequenced was blood, either unsorted or a sorted T cell fraction (not recorded which). CDR3 DNA: TGCAGTGCTAGACCTCCTGGCGCGTGGGTGAACACTGAAGCTTTCTTT. This encodes CSARPPGAWVNTEAFF.